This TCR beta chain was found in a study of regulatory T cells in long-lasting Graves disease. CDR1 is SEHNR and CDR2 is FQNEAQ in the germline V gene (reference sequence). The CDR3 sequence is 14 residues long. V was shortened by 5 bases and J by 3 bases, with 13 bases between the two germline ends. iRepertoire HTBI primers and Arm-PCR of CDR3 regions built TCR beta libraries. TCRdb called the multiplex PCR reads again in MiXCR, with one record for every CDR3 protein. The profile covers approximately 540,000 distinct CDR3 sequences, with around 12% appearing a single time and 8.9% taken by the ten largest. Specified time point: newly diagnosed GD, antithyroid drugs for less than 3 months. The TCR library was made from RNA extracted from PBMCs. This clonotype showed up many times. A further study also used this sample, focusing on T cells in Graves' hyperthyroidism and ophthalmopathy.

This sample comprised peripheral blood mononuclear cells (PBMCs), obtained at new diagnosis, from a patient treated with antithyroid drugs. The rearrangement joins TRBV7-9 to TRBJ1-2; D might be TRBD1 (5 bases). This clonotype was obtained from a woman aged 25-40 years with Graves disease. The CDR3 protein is CASSPSGTDYGYTF. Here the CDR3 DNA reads TGTGCCAGCAGCCCTAGTGGGACGGACTATGGCTACACCTTC.